This T cell receptor beta chain was observed in a study of human T cells and chemical hapten exposure. Study-level points and caveats: Unchanged with DPC sensitization were TCRs above 1 in 1000 frequency.

This clonotype was picked up many times. Its antigen is unknown. The CDR3 contains 15 residues. V was clipped by 2 bases and J by 2 bases, with 11 bases between them. CDR1 MNHEY and CDR2 SVGEGT come from the germline V gene. TCRdb reanalysed the RACE reads using MiXCR and keeps one entry per CDR3 protein. The sample contains approximately 44,000 distinct CDR3 sequences, nearly 4.5% of which appear only once. Time point defined: healthy volunteer bleed at 2 weeks. Unfractionated whole blood was the source from which total RNA was extracted. This rearrangement joins TRBV6-2 or TRBV6-3 to TRBJ2-3, with D perhaps TRBD2 (5 bases). The TCR was taken from a human donor in good health. Some clones in this sample may be carry-over from other donors' samples. Specimen: whole blood. Here the CDR3 reads CASSYQDLFTDTQYF. DNA of the CDR3: TGTGCCAGCAGTTACCAGGACTTGTTCACAGATACGCAGTATTTT.